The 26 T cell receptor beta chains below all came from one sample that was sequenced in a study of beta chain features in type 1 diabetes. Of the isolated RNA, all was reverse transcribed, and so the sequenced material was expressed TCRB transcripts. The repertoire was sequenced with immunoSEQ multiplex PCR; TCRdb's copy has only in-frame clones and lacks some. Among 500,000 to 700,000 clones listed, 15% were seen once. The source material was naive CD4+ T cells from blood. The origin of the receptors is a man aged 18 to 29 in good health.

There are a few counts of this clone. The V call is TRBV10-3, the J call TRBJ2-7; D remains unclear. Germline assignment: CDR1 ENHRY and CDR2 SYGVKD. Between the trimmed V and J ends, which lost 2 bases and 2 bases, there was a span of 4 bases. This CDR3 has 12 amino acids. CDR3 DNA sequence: TGTGCCATCAGTGAGGGTGCCTACGAGCAGTACTTC. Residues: CAISEGAYEQYF.

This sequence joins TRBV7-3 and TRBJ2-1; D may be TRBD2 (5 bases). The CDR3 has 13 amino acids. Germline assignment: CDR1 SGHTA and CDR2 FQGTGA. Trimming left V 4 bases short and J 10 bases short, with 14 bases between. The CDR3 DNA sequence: TGTGCCAGCAGCTATTATGCGGCGGGCGAGCAGTTCTTC. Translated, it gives CASSYYAAGEQFF. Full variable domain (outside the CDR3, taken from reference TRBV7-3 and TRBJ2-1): GAGVSQTPSNKVTEKGKYVELRCDPISGHTALYWYRQSLGQGPEFLIYFQGTGAADDSGLPNDRFFAVRPEGSVSTLKIQRTERGDSAVYLCASSYYAAGEQFFGPGTRLTVL.

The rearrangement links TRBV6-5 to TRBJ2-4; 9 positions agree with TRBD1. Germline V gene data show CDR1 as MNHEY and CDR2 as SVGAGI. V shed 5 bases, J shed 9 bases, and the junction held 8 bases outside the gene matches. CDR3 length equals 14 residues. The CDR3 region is CASSARDRESIQYF. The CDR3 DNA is TGTGCCAGCAGTGCCCGGGACAGGGAGAGCATTCAGTACTTC.

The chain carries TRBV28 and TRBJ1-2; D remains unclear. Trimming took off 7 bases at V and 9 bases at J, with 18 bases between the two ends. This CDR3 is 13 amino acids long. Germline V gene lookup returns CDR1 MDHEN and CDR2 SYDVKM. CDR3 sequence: CASNSAFWNSYTF. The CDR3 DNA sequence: TGTGCCAGCAATTCAGCCTTCTGGAATAGCTACACCTTC.

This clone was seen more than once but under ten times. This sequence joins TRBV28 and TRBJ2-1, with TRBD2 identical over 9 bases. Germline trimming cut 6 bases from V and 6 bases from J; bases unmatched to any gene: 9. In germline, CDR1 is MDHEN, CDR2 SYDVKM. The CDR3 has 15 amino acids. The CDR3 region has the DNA TGTGCCAGCAGCAAGGGACTAGCAAGGGTCAATGAGCAGTTCTTC. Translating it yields CASSKGLARVNEQFF. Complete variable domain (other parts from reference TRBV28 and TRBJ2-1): DVKVTQSSRYLVKRTGEKVFLECVQDMDHENMFWYRQDPGLGLRLIYFSYDVKMKEKGDIPEGYSVSREKKERFSLILESASTNQTSMYLCASSKGLARVNEQFFGPGTRLTVL.

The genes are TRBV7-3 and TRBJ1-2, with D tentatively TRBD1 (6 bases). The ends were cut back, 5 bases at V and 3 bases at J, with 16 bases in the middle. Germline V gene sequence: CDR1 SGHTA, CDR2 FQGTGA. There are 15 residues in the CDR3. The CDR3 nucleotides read TGTGCCAGCAGCCCCGACCGACAGGTAGACTATGGCTACACCTTC. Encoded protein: CASSPDRQVDYGYTF.

This chain's CDR3 is CASSPYPSGTGLFNSPLHF. CDR3 DNA sequence: TGTGCCAGCAGCCCCTATCCATCCGGGACAGGGTTATTCAATTCACCCCTCCACTTT. The chain employs TRBV7-2 and TRBJ1-6; 9 bases line up with TRBD1. Germline CDR1 and CDR2: SGHTA and FQGNSA. With 5 bases clipped from V and 7 bases from J, the junction kept 18 bases outside the gene matches. CDR3 size: 19 residues.

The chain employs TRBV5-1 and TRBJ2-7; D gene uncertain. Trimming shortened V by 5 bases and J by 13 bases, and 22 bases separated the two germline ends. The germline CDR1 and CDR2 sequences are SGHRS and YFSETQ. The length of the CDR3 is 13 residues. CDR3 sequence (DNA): TGCGCCAGCAGTCCCGACACCGTTTACGTCGAATACTTC. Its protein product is CASSPDTVYVEYF.

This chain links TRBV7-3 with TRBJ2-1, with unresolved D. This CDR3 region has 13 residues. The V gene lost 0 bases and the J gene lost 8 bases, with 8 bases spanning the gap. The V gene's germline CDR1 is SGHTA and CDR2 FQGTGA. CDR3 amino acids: CASSLTPGYEQFF. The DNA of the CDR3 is TGTGCCAGCAGCTTAACCCCGGGCTATGAGCAGTTCTTC. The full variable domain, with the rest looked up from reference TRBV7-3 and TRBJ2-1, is GAGVSQTPSNKVTEKGKYVELRCDPISGHTALYWYRQSLGQGPEFLIYFQGTGAADDSGLPNDRFFAVRPEGSVSTLKIQRTERGDSAVYLCASSLTPGYEQFFGPGTRLTVL.

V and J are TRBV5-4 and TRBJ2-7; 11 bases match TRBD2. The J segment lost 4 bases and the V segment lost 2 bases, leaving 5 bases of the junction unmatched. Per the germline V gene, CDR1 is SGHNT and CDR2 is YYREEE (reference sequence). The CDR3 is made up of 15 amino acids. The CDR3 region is CASSFPASGGYEQYF. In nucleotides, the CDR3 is TGTGCCAGCAGCTTTCCGGCTAGCGGGGGGTACGAGCAGTACTTC.

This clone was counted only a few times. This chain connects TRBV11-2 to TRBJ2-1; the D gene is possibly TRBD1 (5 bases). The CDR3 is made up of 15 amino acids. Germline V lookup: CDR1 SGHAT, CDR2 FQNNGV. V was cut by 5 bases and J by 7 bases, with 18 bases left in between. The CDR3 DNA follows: TGTGCCAGCAGCCCTGTACGTGGGGCGGAAAATGAGCAGTTCTTC. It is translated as CASSPVRGAENEQFF.

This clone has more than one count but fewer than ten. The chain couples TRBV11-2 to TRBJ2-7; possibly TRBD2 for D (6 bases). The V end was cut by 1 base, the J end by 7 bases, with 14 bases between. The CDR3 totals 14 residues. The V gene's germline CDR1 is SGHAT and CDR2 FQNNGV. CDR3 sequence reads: CASSLGTIPSEQYF. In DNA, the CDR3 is TGTGCCAGCAGCTTAGGGACTATCCCGTCGGAGCAGTACTTC.

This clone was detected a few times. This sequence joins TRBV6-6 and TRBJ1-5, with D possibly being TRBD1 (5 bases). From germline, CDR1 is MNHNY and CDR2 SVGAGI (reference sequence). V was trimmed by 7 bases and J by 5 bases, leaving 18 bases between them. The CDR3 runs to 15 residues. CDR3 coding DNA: TGTGCCAGCACCGAAGGGGCGGCCAGGGATCAGCCCCAGCATTTT. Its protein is CASTEGAARDQPQHF.

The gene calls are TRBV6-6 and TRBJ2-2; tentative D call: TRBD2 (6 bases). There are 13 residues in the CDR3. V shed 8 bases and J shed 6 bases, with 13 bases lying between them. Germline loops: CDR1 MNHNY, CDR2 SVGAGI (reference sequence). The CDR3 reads CASGTQMAGELFF. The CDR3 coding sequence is TGTGCCAGCGGGACTCAAATGGCCGGGGAGCTGTTTTTT.

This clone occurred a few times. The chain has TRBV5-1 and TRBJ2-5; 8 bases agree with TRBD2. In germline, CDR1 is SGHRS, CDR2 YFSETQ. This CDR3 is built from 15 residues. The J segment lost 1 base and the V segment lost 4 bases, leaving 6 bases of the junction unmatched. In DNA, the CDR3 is TGCGCCAGCAGCATCACTAGCGGTTCCCAAGAGACCCAGTACTTC. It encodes CASSITSGSQETQYF.

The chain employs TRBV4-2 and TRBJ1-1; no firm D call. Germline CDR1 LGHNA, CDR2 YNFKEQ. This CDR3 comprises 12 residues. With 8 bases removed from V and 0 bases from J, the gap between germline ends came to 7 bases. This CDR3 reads CASGRVNTEAFF. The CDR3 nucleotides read TGTGCCAGCGGACGGGTGAACACTGAAGCTTTCTTT.

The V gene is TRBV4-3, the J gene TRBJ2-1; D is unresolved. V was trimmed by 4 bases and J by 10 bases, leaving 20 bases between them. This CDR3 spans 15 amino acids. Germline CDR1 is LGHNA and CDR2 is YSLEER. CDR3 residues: CASSLEWARLSEQFF. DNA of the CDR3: TGCGCCAGCAGCCTCGAATGGGCCAGGCTAAGCGAGCAGTTCTTC.

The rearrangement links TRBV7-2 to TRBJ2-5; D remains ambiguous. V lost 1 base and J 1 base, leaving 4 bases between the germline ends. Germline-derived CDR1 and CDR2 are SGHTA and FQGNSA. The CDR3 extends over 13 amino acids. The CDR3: CASSLVFQETQYF. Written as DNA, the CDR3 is TGTGCCAGCAGCTTAGTTTTCCAAGAGACCCAGTACTTC.

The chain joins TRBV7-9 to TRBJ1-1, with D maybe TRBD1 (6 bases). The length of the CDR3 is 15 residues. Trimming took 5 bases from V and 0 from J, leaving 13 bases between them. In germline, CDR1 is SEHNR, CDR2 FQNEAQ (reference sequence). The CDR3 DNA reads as TGTGCCAGCAGCCCCAGGGGAGGGGTGAACACTGAAGCTTTCTTT. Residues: CASSPRGGVNTEAFF.

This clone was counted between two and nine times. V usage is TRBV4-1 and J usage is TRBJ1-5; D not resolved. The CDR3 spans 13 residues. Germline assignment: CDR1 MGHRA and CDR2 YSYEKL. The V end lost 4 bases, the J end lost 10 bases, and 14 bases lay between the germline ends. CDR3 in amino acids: CASSPAGSLPQHF. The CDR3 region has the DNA TGCGCCAGCAGCCCCGCGGGGTCGCTTCCCCAGCATTTT.

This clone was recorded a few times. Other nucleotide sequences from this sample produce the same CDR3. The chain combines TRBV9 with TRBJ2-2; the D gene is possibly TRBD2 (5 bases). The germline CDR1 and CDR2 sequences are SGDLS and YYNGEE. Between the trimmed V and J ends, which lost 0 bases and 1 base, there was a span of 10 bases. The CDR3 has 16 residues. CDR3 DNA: TGTGCCAGCAGCGTAGCTGGCGGGCGGAACACCGGGGAGCTGTTTTTT. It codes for CASSVAGGRNTGELFF. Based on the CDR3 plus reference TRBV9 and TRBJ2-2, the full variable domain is DSGVTQTPKHLITATGQRVTLRCSPRSGDLSVYWYQQSLDQGLQFLIQYYNGEERAKGNILERFSAQQFPDLHSELNLSSLELGDSALYFCASSVAGGRNTGELFFGEGSRLTVL.

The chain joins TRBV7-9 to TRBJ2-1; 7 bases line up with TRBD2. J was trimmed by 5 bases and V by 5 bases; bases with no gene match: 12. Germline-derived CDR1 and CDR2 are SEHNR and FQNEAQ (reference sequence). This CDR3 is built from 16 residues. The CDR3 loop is CASSRTGLPSNNEQFF. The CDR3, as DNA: TGTGCCAGCAGCCGGACGGGACTACCTTCAAACAATGAGCAGTTCTTC.

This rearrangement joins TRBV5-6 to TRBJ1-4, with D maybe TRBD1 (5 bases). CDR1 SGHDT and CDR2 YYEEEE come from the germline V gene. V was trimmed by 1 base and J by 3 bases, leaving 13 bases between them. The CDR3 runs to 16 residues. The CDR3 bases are TGTGCCAGCAGCTTGATGGGGGGGTACCCTAATGAAAAACTGTTTTTT. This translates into CASSLMGGYPNEKLFF.

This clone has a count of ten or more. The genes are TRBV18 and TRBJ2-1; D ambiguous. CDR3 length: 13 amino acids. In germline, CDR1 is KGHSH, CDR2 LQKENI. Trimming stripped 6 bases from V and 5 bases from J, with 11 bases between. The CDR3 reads CASSSPIDNEQFF. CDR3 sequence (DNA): TGTGCCAGCTCCTCGCCAATTGACAATGAGCAGTTCTTC. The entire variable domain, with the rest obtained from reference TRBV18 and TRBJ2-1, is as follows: NAGVMQNPRHLVRRRGQEARLRCSPMKGHSHVYWYRQLPEEGLKFMVYLQKENIIDESGMPKERFSAEFPKEGPSILRIQQVVRGDSAAYFCASSSPIDNEQFFGPGTRLTVL.

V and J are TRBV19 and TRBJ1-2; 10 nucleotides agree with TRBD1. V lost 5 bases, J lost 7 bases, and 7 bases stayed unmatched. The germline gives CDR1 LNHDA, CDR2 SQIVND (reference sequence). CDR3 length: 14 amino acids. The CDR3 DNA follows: TGTGCCAGTAGTTCCCGGGACAGGGGATCTGGCTACACCTTC. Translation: CASSSRDRGSGYTF. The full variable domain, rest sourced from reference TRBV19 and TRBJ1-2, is DGGITQSPKYLFRKEGQNVTLSCEQNLNHDAMYWYRQDPGQGLRLIYYSQIVNDFQKGDIAEGYSVSREKKESFPLTVTSAQKNPTAFYLCASSSRDRGSGYTFGSGTRLTVV.

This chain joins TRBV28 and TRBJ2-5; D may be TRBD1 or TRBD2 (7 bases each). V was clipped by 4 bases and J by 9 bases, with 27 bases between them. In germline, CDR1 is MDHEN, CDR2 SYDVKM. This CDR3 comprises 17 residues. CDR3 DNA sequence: TGTGCCAGCAGTTCCCCAGAGGCAGGGGGGCAAGGGAGGGCCCAGTACTTC. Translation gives CASSSPEAGGQGRAQYF.